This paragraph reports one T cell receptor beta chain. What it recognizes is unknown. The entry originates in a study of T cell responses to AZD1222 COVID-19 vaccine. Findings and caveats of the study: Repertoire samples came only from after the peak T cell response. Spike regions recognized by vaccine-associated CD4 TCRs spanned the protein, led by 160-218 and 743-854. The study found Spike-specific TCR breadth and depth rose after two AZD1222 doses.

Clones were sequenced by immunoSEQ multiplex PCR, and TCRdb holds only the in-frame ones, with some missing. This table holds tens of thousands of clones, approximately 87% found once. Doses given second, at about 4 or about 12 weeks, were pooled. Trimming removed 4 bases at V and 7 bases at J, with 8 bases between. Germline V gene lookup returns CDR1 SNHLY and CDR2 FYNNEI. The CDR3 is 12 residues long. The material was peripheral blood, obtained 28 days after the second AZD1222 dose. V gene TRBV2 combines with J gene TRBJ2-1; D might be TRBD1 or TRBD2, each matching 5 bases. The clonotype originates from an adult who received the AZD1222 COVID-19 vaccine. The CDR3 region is CASSGDANEQFF. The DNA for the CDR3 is TGTGCCAGCAGTGGGGACGCTAATGAGCAGTTCTTC.